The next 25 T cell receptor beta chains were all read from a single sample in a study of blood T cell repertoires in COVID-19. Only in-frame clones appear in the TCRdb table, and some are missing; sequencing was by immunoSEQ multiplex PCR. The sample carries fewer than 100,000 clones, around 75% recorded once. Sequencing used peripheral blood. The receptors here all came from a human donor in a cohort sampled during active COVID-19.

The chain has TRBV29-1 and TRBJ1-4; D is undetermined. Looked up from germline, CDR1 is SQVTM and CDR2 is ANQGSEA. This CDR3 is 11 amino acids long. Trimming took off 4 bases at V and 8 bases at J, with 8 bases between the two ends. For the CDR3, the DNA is TGCAGCGTTGTCGAGGGAGAAAAACTGTTTTTT. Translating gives CSVVEGEKLFF.

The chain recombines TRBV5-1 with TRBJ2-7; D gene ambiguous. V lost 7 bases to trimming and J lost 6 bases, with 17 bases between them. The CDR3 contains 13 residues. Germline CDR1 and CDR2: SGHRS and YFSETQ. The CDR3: CASSTGSSSEQYF. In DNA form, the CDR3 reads TGCGCCAGCTCGACTGGGTCCAGCTCCGAGCAGTACTTC.

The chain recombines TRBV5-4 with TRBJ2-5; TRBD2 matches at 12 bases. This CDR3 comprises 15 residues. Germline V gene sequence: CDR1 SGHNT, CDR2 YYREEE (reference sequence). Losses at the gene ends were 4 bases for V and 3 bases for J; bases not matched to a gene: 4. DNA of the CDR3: TGTGCCAGCAGCAAGACTAGCGGGAGTGAAGAGACCCAGTACTTC. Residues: CASSKTSGSEETQYF. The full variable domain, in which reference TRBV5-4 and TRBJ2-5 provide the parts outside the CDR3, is ETGVTQSPTHLIKTRGQQVTLRCSSQSGHNTVSWYQQALGQGPQFIFQYYREEENGRGNFPPRFSGLQFPNYSSELNVNALELDDSALYLCASSKTSGSEETQYFGPGTRLLVL.

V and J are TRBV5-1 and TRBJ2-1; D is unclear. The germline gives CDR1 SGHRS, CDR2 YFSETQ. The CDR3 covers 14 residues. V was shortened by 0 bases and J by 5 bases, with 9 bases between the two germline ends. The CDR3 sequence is CASSLEARNNEQFF. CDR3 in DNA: TGCGCCAGCAGCTTGGAGGCTAGAAACAATGAGCAGTTCTTC.

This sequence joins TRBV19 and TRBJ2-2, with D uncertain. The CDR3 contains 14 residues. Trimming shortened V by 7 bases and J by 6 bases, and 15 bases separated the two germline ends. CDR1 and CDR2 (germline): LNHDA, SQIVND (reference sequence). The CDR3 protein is CASKPLSEAGELFF. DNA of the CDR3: TGTGCCAGTAAGCCCCTAAGTGAGGCCGGGGAGCTGTTTTTT.

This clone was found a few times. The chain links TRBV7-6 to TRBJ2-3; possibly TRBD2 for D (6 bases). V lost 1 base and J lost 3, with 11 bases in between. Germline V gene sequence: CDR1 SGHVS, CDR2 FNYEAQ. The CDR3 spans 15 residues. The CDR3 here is CASSLDGSGTDTQYF. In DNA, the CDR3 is TGTGCCAGCAGCTTAGACGGGAGCGGTACAGATACGCAGTATTTT.

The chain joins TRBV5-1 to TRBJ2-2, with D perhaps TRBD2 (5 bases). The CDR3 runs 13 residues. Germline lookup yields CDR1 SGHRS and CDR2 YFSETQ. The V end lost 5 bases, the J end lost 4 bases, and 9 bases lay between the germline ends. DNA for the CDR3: TGCGCCAGCAGTAGCGTTGGCACCGGGGAGCTGTTTTTT. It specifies CASSSVGTGELFF.

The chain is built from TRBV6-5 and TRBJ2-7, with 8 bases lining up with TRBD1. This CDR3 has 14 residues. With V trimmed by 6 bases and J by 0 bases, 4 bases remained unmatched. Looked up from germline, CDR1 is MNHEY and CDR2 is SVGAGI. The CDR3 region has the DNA TGTGCCAGCAGAAGGACAGGGATCTCCTACGAGCAGTACTTC. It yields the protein CASRRTGISYEQYF.

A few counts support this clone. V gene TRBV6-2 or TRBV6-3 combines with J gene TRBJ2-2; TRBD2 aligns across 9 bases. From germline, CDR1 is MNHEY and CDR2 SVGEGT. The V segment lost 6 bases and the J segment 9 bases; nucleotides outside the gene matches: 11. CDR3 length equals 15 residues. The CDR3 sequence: CASSVAGVIERELFF. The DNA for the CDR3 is TGTGCCAGCAGCGTAGCGGGAGTAATTGAACGGGAGCTGTTTTTT.

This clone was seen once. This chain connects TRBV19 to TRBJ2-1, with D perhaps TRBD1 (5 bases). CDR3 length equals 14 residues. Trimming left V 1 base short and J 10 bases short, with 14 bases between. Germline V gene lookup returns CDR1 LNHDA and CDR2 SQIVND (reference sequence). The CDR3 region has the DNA TGTGCCAGTAGTATAGTGGGCAGGGTTAGGGAGCAGTTCTTC. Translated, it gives CASSIVGRVREQFF.

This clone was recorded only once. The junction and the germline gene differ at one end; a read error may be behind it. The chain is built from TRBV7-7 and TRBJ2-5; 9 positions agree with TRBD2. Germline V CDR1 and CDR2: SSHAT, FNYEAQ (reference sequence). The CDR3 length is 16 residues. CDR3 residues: CASSLGSGSGQETQYF. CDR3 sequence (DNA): TGTGCTAGCAGCTTAGGTAGCGGGAGTGGGCAAGAGACCCAGTACTTC.

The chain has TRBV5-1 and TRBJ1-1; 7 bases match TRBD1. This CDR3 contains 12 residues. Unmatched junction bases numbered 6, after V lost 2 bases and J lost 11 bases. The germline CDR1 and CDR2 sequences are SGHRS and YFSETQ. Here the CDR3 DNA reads TGCGCCAGCAGCTTCGGACAGGAAGGGGCTTTCTTT. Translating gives CASSFGQEGAFF.

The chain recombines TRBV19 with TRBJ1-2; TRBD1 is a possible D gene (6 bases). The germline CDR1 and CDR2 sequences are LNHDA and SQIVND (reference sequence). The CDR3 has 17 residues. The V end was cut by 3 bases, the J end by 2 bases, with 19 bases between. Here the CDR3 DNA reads TGTGCCAGTAGTATTGGGCTGGGGGACATCGCGAACTATGGCTACACCTTC. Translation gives CASSIGLGDIANYGYTF. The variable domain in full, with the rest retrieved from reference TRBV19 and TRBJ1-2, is DGGITQSPKYLFRKEGQNVTLSCEQNLNHDAMYWYRQDPGQGLRLIYYSQIVNDFQKGDIAEGYSVSREKKESFPLTVTSAQKNPTAFYLCASSIGLGDIANYGYTFGSGTRLTVV.

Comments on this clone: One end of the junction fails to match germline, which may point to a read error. The CDR3 protein is CARGRTLF. In DNA, the CDR3 is TGCGCCAGAGGACGGACTCTCTTT. The V gene is TRBV5-1, the J gene TRBJ1-6; D is unresolved. Germline-derived CDR1 and CDR2 are SGHRS and YFSETQ. The CDR3 is 8 amino acids.

CDR3 amino acids: CASSDPGGNSYNEQFF. In nucleotides, the CDR3 is TGTGCCAGCAGCGACCCGGGTGGAAACTCCTACAATGAGCAGTTCTTC. The genes are TRBV25-1 and TRBJ2-1; D gene unclear. Germline V gives CDR1 MGHDK, CDR2 SYGVNS. The V and J ends lost 6 bases and 0 bases respectively, with 15 bases between them. The CDR3 is 16 amino acids.

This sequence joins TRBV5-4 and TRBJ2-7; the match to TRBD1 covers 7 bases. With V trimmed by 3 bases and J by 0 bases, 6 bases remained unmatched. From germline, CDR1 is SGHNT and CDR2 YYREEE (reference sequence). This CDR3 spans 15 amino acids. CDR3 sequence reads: CASSSDRESSYEQYF. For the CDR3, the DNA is TGTGCCAGCAGCTCAGACAGGGAGAGCTCCTACGAGCAGTACTTC.

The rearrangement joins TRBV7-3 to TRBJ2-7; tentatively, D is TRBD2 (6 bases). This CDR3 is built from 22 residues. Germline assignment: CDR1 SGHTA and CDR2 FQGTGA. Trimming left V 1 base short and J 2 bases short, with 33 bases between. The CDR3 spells CASSLIWSRRTELSGGTYEQYF. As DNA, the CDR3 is TGTGCCAGCAGCTTAATATGGTCAAGGAGAACAGAACTCTCCGGGGGAACCTACGAGCAGTACTTC.

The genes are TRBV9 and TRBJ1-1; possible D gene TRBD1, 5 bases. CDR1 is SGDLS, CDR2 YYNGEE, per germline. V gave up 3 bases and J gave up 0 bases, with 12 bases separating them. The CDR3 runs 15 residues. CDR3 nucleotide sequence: TGTGCCAGCAGCGCAATGGGGGGGATGAACACTGAAGCTTTCTTT. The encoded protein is CASSAMGGMNTEAFF.

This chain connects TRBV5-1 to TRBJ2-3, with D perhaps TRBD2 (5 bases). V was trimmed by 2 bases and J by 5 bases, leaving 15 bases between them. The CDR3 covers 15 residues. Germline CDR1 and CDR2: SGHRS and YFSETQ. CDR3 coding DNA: TGCGCCAGCAGCTTAAGAGGGATGGGGATAGATACGCAGTATTTT. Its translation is CASSLRGMGIDTQYF.

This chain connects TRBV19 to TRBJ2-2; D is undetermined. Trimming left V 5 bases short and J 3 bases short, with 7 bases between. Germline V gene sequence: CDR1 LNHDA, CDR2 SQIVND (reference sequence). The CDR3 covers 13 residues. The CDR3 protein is CASSRSDTGELFF. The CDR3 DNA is TGTGCCAGTAGTCGCTCGGACACCGGGGAGCTGTTTTTT.

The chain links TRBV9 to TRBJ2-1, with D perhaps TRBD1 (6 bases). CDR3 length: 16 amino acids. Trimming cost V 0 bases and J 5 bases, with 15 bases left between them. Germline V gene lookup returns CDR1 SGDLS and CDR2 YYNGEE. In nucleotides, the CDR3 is TGTGCCAGCAGCGTAGGTAGCGAGACAGGTAACAATGAGCAGTTCTTC. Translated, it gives CASSVGSETGNNEQFF.

The CDR3 DNA sequence: TGTGCCAGTAGTCTCCGGACAGGGGGCCACACTGAAGCTTTCTTT. Translated, it gives CASSLRTGGHTEAFF. The chain combines TRBV19 with TRBJ1-1; TRBD1 matches at 11 bases. The V gene's germline CDR1 is LNHDA and CDR2 SQIVND (reference sequence). With V trimmed by 5 bases and J by 3 bases, 5 bases remained unmatched. This CDR3 has 15 amino acids.

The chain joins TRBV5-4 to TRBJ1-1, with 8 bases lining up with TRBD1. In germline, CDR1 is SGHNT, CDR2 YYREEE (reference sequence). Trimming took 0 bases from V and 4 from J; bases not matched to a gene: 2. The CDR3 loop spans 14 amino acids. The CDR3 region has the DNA TGTGCCAGCAGCTTGGTACAGGGGGGCACTGAAGCTTTCTTT. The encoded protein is CASSLVQGGTEAFF.

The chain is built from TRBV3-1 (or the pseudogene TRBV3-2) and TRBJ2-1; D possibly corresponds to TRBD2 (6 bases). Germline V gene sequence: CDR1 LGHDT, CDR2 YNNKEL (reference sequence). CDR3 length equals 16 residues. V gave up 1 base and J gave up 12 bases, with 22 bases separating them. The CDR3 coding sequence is TGTGCCAGCAGCCAAGTAGCGGCTTCCTACAATGATGGGCAGTTCTTC. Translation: CASSQVAASYNDGQFF.

The CDR3 sequence: CASSLRGGGRETQYF. For the CDR3, the DNA is TGTGCCAGCAGTTTACGGGGCGGCGGGAGAGAGACCCAGTACTTC. The chain combines TRBV28 with TRBJ2-5, with TRBD2 identical over 7 bases. V was pared by 2 bases and J by 4 bases, with 7 bases of the junction left unmatched. The CDR3 covers 15 residues. CDR1 is MDHEN and CDR2 is SYDVKM in the germline V gene.